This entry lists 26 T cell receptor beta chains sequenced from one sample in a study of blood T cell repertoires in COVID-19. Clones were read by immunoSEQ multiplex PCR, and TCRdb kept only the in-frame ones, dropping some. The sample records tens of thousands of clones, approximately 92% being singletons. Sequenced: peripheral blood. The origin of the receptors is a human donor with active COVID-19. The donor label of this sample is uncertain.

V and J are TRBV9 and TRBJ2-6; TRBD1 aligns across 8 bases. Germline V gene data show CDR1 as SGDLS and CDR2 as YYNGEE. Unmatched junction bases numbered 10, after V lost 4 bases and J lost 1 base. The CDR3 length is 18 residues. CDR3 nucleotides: TGTGCCAGCAGCTTGCGGACAGGGACCACGTCTGGGGCCAACGTCCTGACTTTC. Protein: CASSLRTGTTSGANVLTF. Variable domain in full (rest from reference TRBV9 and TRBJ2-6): DSGVTQTPKHLITATGQRVTLRCSPRSGDLSVYWYQQSLDQGLQFLIQYYNGEERAKGNILERFSAQQFPDLHSELNLSSLELGDSALYFCASSLRTGTTSGANVLTFGAGSRLTVL.

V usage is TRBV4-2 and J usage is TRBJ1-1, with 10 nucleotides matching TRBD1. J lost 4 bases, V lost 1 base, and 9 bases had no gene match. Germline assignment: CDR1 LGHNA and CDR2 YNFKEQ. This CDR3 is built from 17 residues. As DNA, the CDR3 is TGTGCCAGCAGCCAAGTGGGACAGGGGAGCGTCCGCACTGAAGCTTTCTTT. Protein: CASSQVGQGSVRTEAFF.

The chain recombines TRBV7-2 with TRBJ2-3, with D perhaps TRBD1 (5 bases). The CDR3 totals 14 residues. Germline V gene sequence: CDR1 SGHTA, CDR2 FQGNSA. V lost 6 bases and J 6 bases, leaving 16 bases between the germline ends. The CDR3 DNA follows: TGTGCCAGCAGTCCGACAGACGCTGGCGATACGCAGTATTTT. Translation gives CASSPTDAGDTQYF. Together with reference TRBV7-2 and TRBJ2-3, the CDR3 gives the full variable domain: GAGVSQSPSNKVTEKGKDVELRCDPISGHTALYWYRQSLGQGLEFLIYFQGNSAPDKSGLPSDRFSAERTGGSVSTLTIQRTQQEDSAVYLCASSPTDAGDTQYFGPGTRLTVL.

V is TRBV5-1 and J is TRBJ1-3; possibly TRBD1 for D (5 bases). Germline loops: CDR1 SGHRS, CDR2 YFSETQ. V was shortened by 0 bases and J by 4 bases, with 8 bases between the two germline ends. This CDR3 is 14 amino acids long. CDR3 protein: CASSLAGLGNTIYF. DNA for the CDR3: TGCGCCAGCAGCTTGGCAGGGCTAGGAAACACCATATATTTT. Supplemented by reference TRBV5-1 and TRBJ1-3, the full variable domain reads KAGVTQTPRYLIKTRGQQVTLSCSPISGHRSVSWYQQTPGQGLQFLFEYFSETQRNKGNFPGRFSGRQFSNSRSEMNVSTLELGDSALYLCASSLAGLGNTIYFGEGSWLTVV.

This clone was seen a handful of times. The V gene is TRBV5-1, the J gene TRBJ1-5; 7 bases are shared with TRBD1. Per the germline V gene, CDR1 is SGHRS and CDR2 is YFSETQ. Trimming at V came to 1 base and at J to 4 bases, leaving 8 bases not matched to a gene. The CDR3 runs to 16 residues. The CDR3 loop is CASSLFSRGQNQPQHF. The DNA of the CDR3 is TGCGCCAGCAGCTTGTTCTCTAGGGGGCAAAATCAGCCCCAGCATTTT.

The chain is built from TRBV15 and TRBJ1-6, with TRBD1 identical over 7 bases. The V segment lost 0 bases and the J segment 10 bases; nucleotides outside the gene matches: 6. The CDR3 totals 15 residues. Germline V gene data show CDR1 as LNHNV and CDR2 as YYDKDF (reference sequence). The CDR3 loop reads CATSRDHPGGSPLHF. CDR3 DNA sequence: TGTGCCACCAGCAGAGATCATCCAGGGGGATCACCCCTCCACTTT. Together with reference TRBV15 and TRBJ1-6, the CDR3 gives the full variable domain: DAMVIQNPRYQVTQFGKPVTLSCSQTLNHNVMYWYQQKSSQAPKLLFHYYDKDFNNEADTPDNFQSRRPNTSFCFLDIRSPGLGDTAMYLCATSRDHPGGSPLHFGNGTRLTVT.

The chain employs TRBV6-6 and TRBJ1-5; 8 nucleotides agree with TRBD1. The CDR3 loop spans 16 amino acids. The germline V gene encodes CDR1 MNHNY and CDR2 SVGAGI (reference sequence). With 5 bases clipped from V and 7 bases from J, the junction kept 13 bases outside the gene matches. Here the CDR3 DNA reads TGTGCCAGCAGTACTGGACAGGGATATTTGGGGCAGCCCCAGCATTTT. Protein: CASSTGQGYLGQPQHF.

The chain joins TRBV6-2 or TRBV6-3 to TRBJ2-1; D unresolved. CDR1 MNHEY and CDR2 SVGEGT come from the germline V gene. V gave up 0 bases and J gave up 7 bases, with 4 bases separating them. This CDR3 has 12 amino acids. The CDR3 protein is CASSYSLNEQFF. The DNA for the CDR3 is TGTGCCAGCAGTTACTCTCTAAATGAGCAGTTCTTC.

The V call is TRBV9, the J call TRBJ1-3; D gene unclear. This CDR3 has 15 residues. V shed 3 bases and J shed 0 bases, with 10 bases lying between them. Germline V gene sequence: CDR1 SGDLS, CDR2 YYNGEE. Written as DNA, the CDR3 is TGTGCCAGCAGCGCGGCAGGCTACTCTGGAAACACCATATATTTT. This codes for CASSAAGYSGNTIYF.

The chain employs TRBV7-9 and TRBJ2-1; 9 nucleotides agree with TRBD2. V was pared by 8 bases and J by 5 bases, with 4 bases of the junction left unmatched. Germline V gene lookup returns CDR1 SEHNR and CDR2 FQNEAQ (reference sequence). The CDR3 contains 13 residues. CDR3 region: CASDLAGHNEQFF. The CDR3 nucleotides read TGTGCCAGCGACCTAGCGGGGCACAATGAGCAGTTCTTC.

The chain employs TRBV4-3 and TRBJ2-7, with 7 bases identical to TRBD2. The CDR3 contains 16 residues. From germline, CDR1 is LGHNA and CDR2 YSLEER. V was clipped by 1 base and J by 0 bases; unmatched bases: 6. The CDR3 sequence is CASSQVSSGVSYEQYF. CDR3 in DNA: TGCGCCAGCAGCCAAGTTTCTAGCGGCGTCTCCTACGAGCAGTACTTC.

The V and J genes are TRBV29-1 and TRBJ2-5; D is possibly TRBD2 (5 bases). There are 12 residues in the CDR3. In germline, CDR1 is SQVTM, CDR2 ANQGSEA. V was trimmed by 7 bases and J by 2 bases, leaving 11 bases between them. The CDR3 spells CSGTRIQETQYF. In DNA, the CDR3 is TGCAGCGGAACTAGGATTCAAGAGACCCAGTACTTC.

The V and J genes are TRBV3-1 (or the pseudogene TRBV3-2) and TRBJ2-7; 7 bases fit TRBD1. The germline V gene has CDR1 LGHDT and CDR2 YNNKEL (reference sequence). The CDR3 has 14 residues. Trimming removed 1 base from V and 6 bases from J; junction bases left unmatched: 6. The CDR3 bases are TGTGCCAGCAGCCAAGGATTACAGGGGACCGAGCAGTACTTC. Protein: CASSQGLQGTEQYF.

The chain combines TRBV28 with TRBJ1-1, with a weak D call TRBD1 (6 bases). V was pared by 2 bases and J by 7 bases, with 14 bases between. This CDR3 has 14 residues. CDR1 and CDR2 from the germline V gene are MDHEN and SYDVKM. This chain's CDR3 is CASSLHGGQGEAFF. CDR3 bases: TGTGCCAGCAGTTTACACGGGGGGCAAGGTGAAGCTTTCTTT.

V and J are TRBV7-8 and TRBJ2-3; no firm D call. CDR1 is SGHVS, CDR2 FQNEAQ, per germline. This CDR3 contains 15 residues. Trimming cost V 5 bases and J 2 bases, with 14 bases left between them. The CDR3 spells CASSPRRRSTDTQYF. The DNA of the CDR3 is TGTGCCAGCAGCCCTCGCCGCAGGTCCACAGATACGCAGTATTTT.

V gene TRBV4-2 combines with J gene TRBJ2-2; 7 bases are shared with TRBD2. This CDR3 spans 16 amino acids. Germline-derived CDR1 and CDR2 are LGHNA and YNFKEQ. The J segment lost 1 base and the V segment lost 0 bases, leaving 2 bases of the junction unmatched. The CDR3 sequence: CASSQEASGNTGELFF. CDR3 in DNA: TGTGCCAGCAGCCAAGAAGCTAGCGGGAACACCGGGGAGCTGTTTTTT.

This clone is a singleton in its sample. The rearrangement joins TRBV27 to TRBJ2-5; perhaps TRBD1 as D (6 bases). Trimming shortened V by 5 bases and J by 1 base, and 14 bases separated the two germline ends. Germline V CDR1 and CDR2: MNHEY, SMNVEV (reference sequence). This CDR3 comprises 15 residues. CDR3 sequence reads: CASSPLQGLQETQYF. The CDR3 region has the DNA TGTGCCAGCAGTCCCCTACAGGGCCTCCAAGAGACCCAGTACTTC.

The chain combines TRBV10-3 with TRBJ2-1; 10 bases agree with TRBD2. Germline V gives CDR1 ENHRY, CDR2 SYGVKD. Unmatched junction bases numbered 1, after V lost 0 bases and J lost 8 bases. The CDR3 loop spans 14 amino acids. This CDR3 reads CAISESSGRDEQFF. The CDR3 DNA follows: TGTGCCATCAGTGAGTCCAGCGGGAGGGATGAGCAGTTCTTC.

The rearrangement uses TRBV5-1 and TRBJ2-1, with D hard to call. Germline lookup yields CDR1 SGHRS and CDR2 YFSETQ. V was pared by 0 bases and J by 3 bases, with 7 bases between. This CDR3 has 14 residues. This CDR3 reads CASSLASVYNEQFF. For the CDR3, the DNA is TGCGCCAGCAGCTTGGCCTCGGTCTACAATGAGCAGTTCTTC.

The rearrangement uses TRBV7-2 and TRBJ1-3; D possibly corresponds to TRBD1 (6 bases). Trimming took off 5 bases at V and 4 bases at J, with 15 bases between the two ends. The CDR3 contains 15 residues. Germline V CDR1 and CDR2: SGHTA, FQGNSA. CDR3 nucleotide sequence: TGTGCCAGCAGCGGGCAACCCGGACAGGGAAACACCATATATTTT. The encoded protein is CASSGQPGQGNTIYF.

In DNA, the CDR3 is TGTGCCAGCGGGAGGCCTTGGGGCGAGCAGTACTTC. This codes for CASGRPWGEQYF. V usage is TRBV27 and J usage is TRBJ2-7; D might be TRBD2 (6 bases). Trimming took off 8 bases at V and 6 bases at J, with 14 bases between the two ends. Germline loops: CDR1 MNHEY, CDR2 SMNVEV (reference sequence). The CDR3 is 12 residues long.

The DNA of the CDR3 is TGCGCCAGCAGCTTGGGTCAACAGAACTATGGCTACACCTTC. Residues: CASSLGQQNYGYTF. The rearrangement joins TRBV5-1 to TRBJ1-2; D ambiguous. V gave up 0 bases and J gave up 2 bases, with 8 bases separating them. CDR1 and CDR2 (germline): SGHRS, YFSETQ. The CDR3 loop spans 14 amino acids. Complete variable domain (other parts from reference TRBV5-1 and TRBJ1-2): KAGVTQTPRYLIKTRGQQVTLSCSPISGHRSVSWYQQTPGQGLQFLFEYFSETQRNKGNFPGRFSGRQFSNSRSEMNVSTLELGDSALYLCASSLGQQNYGYTFGSGTRLTVV.

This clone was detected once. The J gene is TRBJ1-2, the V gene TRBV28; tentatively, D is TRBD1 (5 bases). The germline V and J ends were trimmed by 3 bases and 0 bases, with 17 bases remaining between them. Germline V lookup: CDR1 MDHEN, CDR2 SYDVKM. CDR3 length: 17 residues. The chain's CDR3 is CASSLLTWGLANYGYTF. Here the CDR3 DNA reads TGTGCCAGCAGTTTGCTCACCTGGGGCCTAGCTAACTATGGCTACACCTTC.

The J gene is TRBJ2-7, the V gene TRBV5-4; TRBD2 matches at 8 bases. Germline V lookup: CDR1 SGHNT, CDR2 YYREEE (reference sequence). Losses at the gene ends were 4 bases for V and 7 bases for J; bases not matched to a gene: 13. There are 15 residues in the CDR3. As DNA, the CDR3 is TGTGCCAGCAGCCTGGGGAGCGGGAGAATAGGGGAGCAGTACTTC. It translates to CASSLGSGRIGEQYF. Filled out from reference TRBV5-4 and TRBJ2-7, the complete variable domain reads ETGVTQSPTHLIKTRGQQVTLRCSSQSGHNTVSWYQQALGQGPQFIFQYYREEENGRGNFPPRFSGLQFPNYSSELNVNALELDDSALYLCASSLGSGRIGEQYFGPGTRLTVT.

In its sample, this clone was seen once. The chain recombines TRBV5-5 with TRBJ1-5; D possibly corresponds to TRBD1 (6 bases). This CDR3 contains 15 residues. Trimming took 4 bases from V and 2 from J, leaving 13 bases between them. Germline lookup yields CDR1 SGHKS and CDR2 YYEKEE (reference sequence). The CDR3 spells CASSPGAGRNQPQHF. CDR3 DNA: TGTGCCAGCAGCCCAGGGGCCGGGCGCAATCAGCCCCAGCATTTT.

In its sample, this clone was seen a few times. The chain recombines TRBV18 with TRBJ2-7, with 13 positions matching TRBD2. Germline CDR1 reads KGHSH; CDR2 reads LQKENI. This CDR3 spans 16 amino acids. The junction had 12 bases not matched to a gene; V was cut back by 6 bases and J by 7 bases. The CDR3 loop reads CASSRSGLAGVKEQYF. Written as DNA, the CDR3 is TGTGCCAGCTCCCGGTCCGGACTAGCGGGAGTGAAGGAGCAGTACTTC.